This paragraph reports one TCR beta chain. TCRdb keeps only in-frame clones here, not all; method: immunoSEQ multiplex PCR. The top ten clones hold around 0.8% of a sample with 200,000 to 250,000 clones, 70% to 90% of them seen once. This sample is drawn from a study of blood T cell repertoires in COVID-19. Study as a whole: From T cells, B-cell-depleted T cells, or PBMCs came the material, which was cDNA or gDNA.

Source material: PBMCs or T cells enriched from blood (not recorded which). This TCR was sampled from a man aged 45-65 years who had been exposed to COVID-19.

The CDR3 is CASSQAGGNTEAFF. In DNA, the CDR3 is TGTGCCAGTAGTCAGGCAGGAGGGAACACTGAAGCTTTCTTT. This chain uses TRBV19 with TRBJ1-1; D is ambiguous. This CDR3 is 14 amino acids long. Germline CDR1 is LNHDA and CDR2 is SQIVND (reference sequence). Trimming removed 5 bases from V and 1 base from J, with 11 bases in between.